This T cell receptor beta chain was found in a study of blood T cell repertoires in COVID-19. Study-wide context: The United States, Italy and Spain provided the acute and convalescent COVID-19 samples. PBMCs, B-cell-depleted T cells, or T cells provided the cDNA or gDNA that made up the material.

Per the study methods: Scientists estimated how many nucleated cells there were by amplifying reference gene primers. The data were produced by immunoSEQ multiplex PCR, yet TCRdb's version contains in-frame clones alone and is incomplete. The V and J calls and clone size are taken from that table; D and trimming were inferred from the DNA. The sample shows roughly 100,000 clones, more than 70% of them seen only once. This receptor was obtained from a human donor in a cohort sampled during active COVID-19. What was sequenced was peripheral blood.

The CDR3 loop is CASTLGQGLYNEQFF. CDR3 DNA: TGTGCCAGCACCCTAGGACAGGGCCTCTACAATGAGCAGTTCTTC. The V gene is TRBV27, the J gene TRBJ2-1; 8 bases match TRBD1. The CDR3 loop spans 15 amino acids. V dropped 7 bases and J dropped 3; count of bases not matched to a gene: 8. CDR1 and CDR2 (germline): MNHEY, SMNVEV (reference sequence).